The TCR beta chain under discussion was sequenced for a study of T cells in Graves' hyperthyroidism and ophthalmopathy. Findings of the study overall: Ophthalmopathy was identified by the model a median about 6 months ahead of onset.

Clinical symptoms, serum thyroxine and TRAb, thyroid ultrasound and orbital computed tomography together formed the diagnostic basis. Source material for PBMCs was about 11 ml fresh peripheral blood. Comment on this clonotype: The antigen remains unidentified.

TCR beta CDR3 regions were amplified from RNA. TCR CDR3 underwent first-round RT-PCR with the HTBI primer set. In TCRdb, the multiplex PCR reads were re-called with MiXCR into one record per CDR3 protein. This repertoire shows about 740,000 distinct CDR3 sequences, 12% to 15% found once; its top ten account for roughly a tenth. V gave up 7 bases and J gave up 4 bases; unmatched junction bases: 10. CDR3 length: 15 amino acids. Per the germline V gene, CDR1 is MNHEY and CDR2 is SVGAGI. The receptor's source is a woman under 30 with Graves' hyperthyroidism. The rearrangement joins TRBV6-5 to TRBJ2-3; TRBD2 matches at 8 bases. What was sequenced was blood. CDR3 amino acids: CASIITAGEPDTQYF. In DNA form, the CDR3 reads TGTGCCAGCATTATAACAGCGGGAGAGCCAGATACGCAGTATTTT.